The entry below describes one T cell receptor (beta chain). Its matching antigen is unknown. This entry belongs to a study of a mutant IDH1 vaccine in newly diagnosed glioma. Method: immunoSEQ multiplex PCR; TCRdb's copy keeps in-frame clones and lacks some. This sample carries 25,000 to 40,000 clones, around four fifths of them seen once, and the ten largest clones take approximately 10%. V lost 8 bases to trimming and J lost 2 bases, with 12 bases between them. Germline V gene data show CDR1 as MNHNY and CDR2 as SVGAGI (reference sequence). The CDR3 runs 13 residues. Time point specified: week 35, safety follow-up. Every single dose of the vaccine, 300 ug of mutant IDH1 20-mer peptide, came with topical imiquimod.

The input for sequencing was PBMCs, taken from a glioma patient whose treatment included an IDH1 peptide vaccine. The source of this sequence is a woman aged 40 to 50 with glioma. The chain has TRBV6-6 and TRBJ1-1; D remains ambiguous. The CDR3 bases are TGTGCCAGCGGGCGGCCAACAAACACTGAAGCTTTCTTT. Translated: CASGRPTNTEAFF.